This TCR beta chain was retrieved from a study of PD-L1 blockade in urothelial cancer. Libraries were prepared by immunoSEQ multiplex PCR; TCRdb keeps only in-frame clonotypes and omits some of them. The table includes around 45,000 clones, more than 75% detected once. The CDR3 runs 13 residues. Germline V CDR1 and CDR2: MNHEY, SVGAGI. The V and J ends lost 6 bases and 4 bases respectively, with 10 bases between them. Specified time point: pretreatment peripheral blood. The chain is built from TRBV6-5 and TRBJ1-3; a weak D match, TRBD1 (5 bases). The source was PBMCs, collected around atezolizumab (anti-PD-L1) treatment. The sequence was collected from a middle-aged man with urothelial cancer. As DNA, the CDR3 is TGTGCCAGCAGACGGGGGGAAGGAAACACCATATATTTT. This translates into CASRRGEGNTIYF.